This T cell receptor (beta chain) was captured by sequencing in a study of blood T cell repertoires in COVID-19 (dated by TCRdb to the early 2020s). Concerning the study at large: Samples from collaborators originated in the United States, Italy and Spain and spanned both the acute and convalescent phases of COVID-19. The prospective study material was composed of cDNA or gDNA derived from T cells, B-cell-depleted T cells, or PBMCs. Deeply sampled blood TCRbeta repertoires from subjects exposed to, actively infected with, or recovered from COVID-19 were included in the dataset. A freely available public database, intended as a resource for researchers studying the immune response to SARS-CoV-2, is where the repertoires were released. The samples were drawn from two sources: the first 160 participants of the ongoing ImmuneRACE study, and fewer than 1,500 subjects contributed by 6 global collaborators. Nearly every sample came with metadata listing a de-identified subject ID, COVID-19 status, age in years and sex. Where available, HLA class I and class II types were obtained from metadata supplied by the sample provider rather than from assay-based typing.

The immunoSEQ Assay, a bias-controlled multiplex PCR, was used to amplify TCRbeta CDR3 regions from genomic DNA. Concerning the study's data processing: Nucleated cell counts per sample were estimated from amplification of reference gene primers within the assay. To quantify the absolute abundance of each unique TCRbeta CDR3 rearrangement, sequence reads were collapsed and filtered. For each sample, productive Simpson clonality was calculated by taking the square root of Simpson's diversity index across productive rearrangements. Sourced from immuneACCESS, this table was stored by TCRdb with only in-frame sequences that have V and J called. A share of the clones is absent; for the studies checked, an unresolved V gene accounts for under half, and the remainder has no known explanation. The V and J calls and clone size are taken from that table; D and trimming were inferred from the DNA. This sample gives tens of thousands of clones in total; roughly 70% of them show up just once. Just over 2.5% of the sample belongs to the ten largest clones.

The collaborating institutions used their own protocols to collect whole blood in K2EDTA tubes. For TCRbeta analysis, collaborators shipped samples as frozen whole blood, isolated PBMCs, or DNA extracted from either of those sample types. Concerning this clone itself: The target of this receptor is not known. Base quality data are lacking; no much larger clone is found one base away.

The germline V gene (reference sequence) yields LNHDA for CDR1 and SQIVND for CDR2. From the cysteine up to the phenylalanine, the CDR3 has a length of 15 residues. The sequence is cut down to CDR3 DNA, 45 bases in frame from base 1. Relative to germline, V is missing 7 bases and J is missing 2 bases, with 8 bases of the junction outside any gene match. Overall study outcomes, separate from this receptor: The amount of clinical and demographic metadata varied by source and participant and was provided uncurated.

The chain was built from TRBV19 and TRBJ2-3; TRBD2 matches 8 bases in the middle. The source material was peripheral blood. The source of this sequence is a human donor with acute or convalescent COVID-19. The donor label of this sample is uncertain. The DNA sequence is as follows: TGTGCCAGTACGGGACGGGAGGGTTACACAGATACGCAGTATTTT. Its translation reads: CASTGREGYTDTQYF.